The 13 T cell receptor beta chains below were found in one sample sequenced in a study of T cell changes during pregnancy in multiple sclerosis. Repertoires were generated with immunoSEQ multiplex PCR, while TCRdb's copy carries only in-frame clones and drops some. Here the sample spans roughly 75,000 clones, about 93% being singletons. The material was peripheral blood, obtained after pregnancy. Receptors originate from a female donor in good health, enrolled as a control in a pregnancy study.

The chain has TRBV25-1 and TRBJ2-5; 10 bases align to TRBD2. The junction had 2 bases not matched to a gene; V was cut back by 2 bases and J by 2 bases. The CDR3 covers 15 residues. Germline-derived CDR1 and CDR2 are MGHDK and SYGVNS. The CDR3 reads CASSEVAGGQETQYF. CDR3 DNA sequence: TGTGCCAGCAGTGAAGTAGCGGGGGGTCAAGAGACCCAGTACTTC.

The chain uses TRBV18 and TRBJ2-4; D gene uncertain. V lost 3 bases, J lost 8 bases, and 14 bases lay in between. The CDR3 totals 14 residues. Germline V CDR1 and CDR2: KGHSH, LQKENI. CDR3 loop: CASSPETTRDIQYF. As DNA, the CDR3 is TGTGCCAGCTCACCGGAAACTACCCGAGACATTCAGTACTTC.

This clone was observed a single time. The chain combines TRBV15 with TRBJ2-3, with D perhaps matching TRBD2 (6 bases). Germline V gives CDR1 LNHNV, CDR2 YYDKDF (reference sequence). V shed 8 bases and J shed 2 bases, with 17 bases lying between them. The CDR3 covers 15 residues. The DNA for the CDR3 is TGTGCCACCTGGGACGGCGGAGGGGTCACAGATACGCAGTATTTT. Protein product: CATWDGGGVTDTQYF.

V gene TRBV5-1 combines with J gene TRBJ1-1; no reliable D call. The CDR3 extends over 13 amino acids. The germline CDR1 and CDR2 sequences are SGHRS and YFSETQ. V was shortened by 4 bases and J by 6 bases, with 13 bases between the two germline ends. The CDR3 DNA reads as TGCGCCAGCAGCGTGGACCCCAGCGCTGAAGCTTTCTTT. Its protein is CASSVDPSAEAFF.

This clone occurred once. The chain is built from TRBV6-1 and TRBJ2-4; 10 bases line up with TRBD2. Germline V gene lookup returns CDR1 MNHNS and CDR2 SASEGT. The V segment lost 2 bases and the J segment 3 bases; nucleotides outside the gene matches: 7. The CDR3 extends over 17 amino acids. The CDR3 sequence is CASSERWTSGDKNIQYF. CDR3 DNA sequence: TGTGCCAGCAGTGAACGGTGGACTAGCGGAGACAAAAACATTCAGTACTTC.

The chain carries TRBV10-1 and TRBJ2-1; TRBD2 agrees at 7 bases. Germline V gene sequence: CDR1 WNHNN, CDR2 SYGVQD (reference sequence). Trimming took 3 bases from V and 2 from J; bases not matched to a gene: 13. The CDR3 runs to 18 residues. The CDR3: CASSDPKVGTNAYNEQFF. CDR3 bases: TGCGCCAGCAGTGACCCGAAGGTCGGGACTAACGCCTACAATGAGCAGTTCTTC.

The genes are TRBV6-6 and TRBJ2-3; perhaps TRBD2 as D (7 bases). V was cut by 1 base and J by 0 bases, with 11 bases left in between. Germline V lookup: CDR1 MNHNY, CDR2 SVGAGI (reference sequence). The CDR3 has 16 amino acids. The DNA of the CDR3 is TGTGCCAGCAGTTACTTACGGGGGGCTAGCACAGATACGCAGTATTTT. This gives the protein CASSYLRGASTDTQYF.

The chain links TRBV5-1 to TRBJ2-6, with 8 bases matching TRBD1. The CDR3 has 15 residues. In germline, CDR1 is SGHRS, CDR2 YFSETQ. V lost 5 bases to trimming and J lost 1 base; unmatched junction nucleotides: 2. CDR3 in DNA: TGCGCCAGCAGTGGACAGGGATCTGGGGCCAACGTCCTGACTTTC. Its protein is CASSGQGSGANVLTF. The full variable domain, with the rest looked up from reference TRBV5-1 and TRBJ2-6, is KAGVTQTPRYLIKTRGQQVTLSCSPISGHRSVSWYQQTPGQGLQFLFEYFSETQRNKGNFPGRFSGRQFSNSRSEMNVSTLELGDSALYLCASSGQGSGANVLTFGAGSRLTVL.

On this clone itself: The junction shows a germline mismatch at one end, possibly a read error. V is TRBV4-1 and J is TRBJ2-5; a possible D gene is TRBD2 (5 bases). CDR1 and CDR2 (germline): MGHRA, YSYEKL. The CDR3 spans 13 residues. CDR3 amino acids: CASRQDLSGTQYF. Written as DNA, the CDR3 is TGCGCCAGCAGACAAGATCTGAGCGGGACCCAGTACTTC.

The chain links TRBV19 to TRBJ1-4, with a weak D call TRBD1 (6 bases). CDR1 and CDR2 from the germline V gene are LNHDA and SQIVND (reference sequence). Deletions cut 6 bases from V and 4 bases from J, with 9 bases between. There are 13 residues in the CDR3. The CDR3 DNA reads as TGTGCCAGTAGCCCCAGGGGTAATGAAAAACTGTTTTTT. The encoded protein is CASSPRGNEKLFF. Drawing the rest from reference TRBV19 and TRBJ1-4, the complete variable domain is DGGITQSPKYLFRKEGQNVTLSCEQNLNHDAMYWYRQDPGQGLRLIYYSQIVNDFQKGDIAEGYSVSREKKESFPLTVTSAQKNPTAFYLCASSPRGNEKLFFGSGTQLSVL.

V is TRBV23-1 and J is TRBJ2-7; D is perhaps TRBD1 (5 bases). TRBV23-1 is an ORF; its function is uncertain. This CDR3 is 14 amino acids long. The V gene lost 6 bases and the J gene lost 2 bases, with 14 bases spanning the gap. As DNA, the CDR3 is TGCGCCAGCAGACCTTGCCAGGACACCTACGAGCAGTACTTC. Translating gives CASRPCQDTYEQYF.

In regard to this clone: One junction end disagrees with the germline gene, perhaps due to a read error. V gene TRBV6-5 combines with J gene TRBJ2-7; 7 nucleotides match TRBD2. This CDR3 region has 16 residues. Germline V gene data show CDR1 as MNHEY and CDR2 as SVGAGI. The CDR3 DNA sequence: TGTGCCAGCAGTTCTTTACGACTAGCAACATCCTCCGAGCAGTACTTC. Its translation: CASSSLRLATSSEQYF.

The V call is TRBV10-2, the J call TRBJ2-7; 10 positions agree with TRBD1. Germline V lookup: CDR1 WSHSY, CDR2 SAAADI. The V and J ends lost 10 bases and 3 bases, in that order; junction bases with no gene match: 6. This CDR3 has 13 amino acids. CDR3: CATLTGGSYEQYF. CDR3 DNA: TGCGCCACCCTGACAGGGGGCAGCTACGAGCAGTACTTC.